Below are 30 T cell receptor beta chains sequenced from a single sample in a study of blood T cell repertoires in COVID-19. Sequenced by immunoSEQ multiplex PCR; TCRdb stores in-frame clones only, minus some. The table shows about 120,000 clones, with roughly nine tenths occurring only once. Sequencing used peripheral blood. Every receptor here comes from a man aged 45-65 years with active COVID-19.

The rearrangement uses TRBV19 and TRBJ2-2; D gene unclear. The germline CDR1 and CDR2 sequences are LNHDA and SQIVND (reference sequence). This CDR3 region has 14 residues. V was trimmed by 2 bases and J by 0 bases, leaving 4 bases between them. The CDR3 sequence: CASSIPSNTGELFF. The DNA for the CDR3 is TGTGCCAGTAGTATACCGTCGAACACCGGGGAGCTGTTTTTT. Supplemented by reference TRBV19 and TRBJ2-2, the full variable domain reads DGGITQSPKYLFRKEGQNVTLSCEQNLNHDAMYWYRQDPGQGLRLIYYSQIVNDFQKGDIAEGYSVSREKKESFPLTVTSAQKNPTAFYLCASSIPSNTGELFFGEGSRLTVL.

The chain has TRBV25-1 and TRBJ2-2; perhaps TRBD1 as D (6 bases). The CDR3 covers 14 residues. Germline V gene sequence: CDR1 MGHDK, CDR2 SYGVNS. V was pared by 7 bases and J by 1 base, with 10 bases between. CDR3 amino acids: CASNRAGNTGELFF. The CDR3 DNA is TGTGCCAGCAACAGGGCCGGGAACACCGGGGAGCTGTTTTTT.

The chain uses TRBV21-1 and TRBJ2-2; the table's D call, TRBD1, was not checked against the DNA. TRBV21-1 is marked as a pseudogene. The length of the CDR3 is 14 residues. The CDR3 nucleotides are TGTGCCAGCAGCACTCACAGGTACACCGGGGAGCTGTTTTTT. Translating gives CASSTHRYTGELFF.

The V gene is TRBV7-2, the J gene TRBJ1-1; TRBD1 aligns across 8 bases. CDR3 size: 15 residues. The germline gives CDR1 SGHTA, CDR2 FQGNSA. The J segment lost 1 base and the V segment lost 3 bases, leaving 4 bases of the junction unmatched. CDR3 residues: CASSFPGTGNTEAFF. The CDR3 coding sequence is TGTGCCAGCAGCTTCCCGGGGACAGGGAACACTGAAGCTTTCTTT.

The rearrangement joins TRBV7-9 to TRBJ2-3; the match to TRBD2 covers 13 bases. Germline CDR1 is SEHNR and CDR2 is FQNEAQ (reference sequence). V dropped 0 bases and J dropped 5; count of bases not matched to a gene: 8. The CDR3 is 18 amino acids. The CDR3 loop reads CASSLAGLAGPLGDTQYF. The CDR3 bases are TGTGCCAGCAGCTTAGCGGGACTAGCGGGGCCCCTGGGAGATACGCAGTATTTT.

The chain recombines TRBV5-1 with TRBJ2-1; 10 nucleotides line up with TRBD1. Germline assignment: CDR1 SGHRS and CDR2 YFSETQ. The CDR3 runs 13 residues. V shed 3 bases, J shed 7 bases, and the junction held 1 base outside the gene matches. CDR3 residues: CASSWGQGNEQFF. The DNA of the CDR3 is TGCGCCAGCAGCTGGGGACAGGGGAATGAGCAGTTCTTC. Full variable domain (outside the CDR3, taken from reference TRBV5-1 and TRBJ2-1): KAGVTQTPRYLIKTRGQQVTLSCSPISGHRSVSWYQQTPGQGLQFLFEYFSETQRNKGNFPGRFSGRQFSNSRSEMNVSTLELGDSALYLCASSWGQGNEQFFGPGTRLTVL.

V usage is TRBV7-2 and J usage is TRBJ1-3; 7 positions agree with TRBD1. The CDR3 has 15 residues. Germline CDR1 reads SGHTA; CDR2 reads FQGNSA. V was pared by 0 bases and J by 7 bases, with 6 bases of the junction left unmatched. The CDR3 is CASSLAPTGWNTIYF. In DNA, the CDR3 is TGTGCCAGCAGCTTAGCACCGACAGGGTGGAACACCATATATTTT.

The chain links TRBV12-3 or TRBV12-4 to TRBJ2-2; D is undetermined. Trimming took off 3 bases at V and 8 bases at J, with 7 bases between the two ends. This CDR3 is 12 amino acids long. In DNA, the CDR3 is TGTGCCAGCAGTTTTGAACAGGGGGAGCTGTTTTTT. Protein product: CASSFEQGELFF.

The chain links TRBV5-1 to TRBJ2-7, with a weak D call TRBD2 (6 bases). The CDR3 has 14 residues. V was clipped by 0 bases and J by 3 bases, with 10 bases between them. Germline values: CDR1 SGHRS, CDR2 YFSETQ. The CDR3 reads CASSLAWRDYEQYF. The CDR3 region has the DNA TGCGCCAGCAGCTTGGCGTGGAGGGACTACGAGCAGTACTTC.

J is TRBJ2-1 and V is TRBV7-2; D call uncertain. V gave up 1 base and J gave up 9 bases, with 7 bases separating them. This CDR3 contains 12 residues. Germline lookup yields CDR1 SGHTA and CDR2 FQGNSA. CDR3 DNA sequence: TGTGCCAGCAGCTTAGTGCTGGCTGAGCAGTTCTTC. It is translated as CASSLVLAEQFF.

CDR3 protein: CASSTGQTLYGYTF. CDR3 nucleotide sequence: TGTGCCAGCAGCACGGGACAGACTTTATATGGCTACACCTTC. This chain uses TRBV5-6 with TRBJ1-2; TRBD1 matches at 7 bases. J lost 5 bases, V lost 4 bases, and 8 bases had no gene match. The CDR3 has 14 amino acids. CDR1 is SGHDT and CDR2 is YYEEEE in the germline V gene.

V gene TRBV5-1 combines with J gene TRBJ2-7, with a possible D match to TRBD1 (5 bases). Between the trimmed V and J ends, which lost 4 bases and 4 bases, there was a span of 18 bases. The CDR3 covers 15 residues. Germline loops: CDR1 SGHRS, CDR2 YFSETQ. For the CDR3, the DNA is TGCGCCAGCAGCCCCGTTGAAAGGGGATTGTACGAGCAGTACTTC. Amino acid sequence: CASSPVERGLYEQYF.

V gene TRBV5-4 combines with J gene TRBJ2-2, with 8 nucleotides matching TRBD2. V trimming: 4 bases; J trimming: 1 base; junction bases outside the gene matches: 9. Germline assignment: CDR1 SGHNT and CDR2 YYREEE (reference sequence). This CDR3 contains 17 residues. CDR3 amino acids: CASSTLKTSENTGELFF. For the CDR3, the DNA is TGTGCCAGCAGCACTCTTAAGACTAGCGAGAACACCGGGGAGCTGTTTTTT.

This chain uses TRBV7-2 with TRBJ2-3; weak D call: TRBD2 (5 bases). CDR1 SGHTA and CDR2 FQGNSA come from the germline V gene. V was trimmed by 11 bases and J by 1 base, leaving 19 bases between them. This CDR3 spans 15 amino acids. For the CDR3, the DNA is TGTGCCGCCAGCCCCACGCGGGCTGGCACAGATACGCAGTATTTT. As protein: CAASPTRAGTDTQYF.

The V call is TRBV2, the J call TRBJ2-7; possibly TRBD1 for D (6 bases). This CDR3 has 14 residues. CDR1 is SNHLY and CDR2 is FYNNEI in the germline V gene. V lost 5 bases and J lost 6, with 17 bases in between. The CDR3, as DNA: TGTGCCAGCAGTTTTGGGGGCATCTTGGGCGAGCAGTACGTC. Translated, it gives CASSFGGILGEQYV.

The CDR3 spells CASSAAGGQGAPLSGNTIYF. The CDR3 DNA sequence: TGTGCCAGCAGCGCCGCCGGTGGACAGGGGGCCCCTCTCTCTGGAAACACCATATATTTT. This chain connects TRBV9 to TRBJ1-3; 11 bases map to TRBD1. V dropped 3 bases and J dropped 0; count of bases not matched to a gene: 14. The CDR3 is 20 amino acids. Germline V gene sequence: CDR1 SGDLS, CDR2 YYNGEE.

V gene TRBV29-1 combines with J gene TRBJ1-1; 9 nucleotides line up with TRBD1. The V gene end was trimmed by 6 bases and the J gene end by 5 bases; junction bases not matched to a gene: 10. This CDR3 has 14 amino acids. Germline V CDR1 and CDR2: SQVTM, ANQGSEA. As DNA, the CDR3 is TGCAGCGTCATCCCGACAGGGGGTTTTACTGAAGCTTTCTTT. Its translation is CSVIPTGGFTEAFF.

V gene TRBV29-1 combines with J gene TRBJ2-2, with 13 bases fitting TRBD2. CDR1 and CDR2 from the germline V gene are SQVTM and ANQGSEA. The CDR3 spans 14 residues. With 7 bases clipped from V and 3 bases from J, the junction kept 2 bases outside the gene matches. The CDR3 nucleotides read TGCAGCGCAACTAGCGGGAGGGACACCGGGGAGCTGTTTTTT. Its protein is CSATSGRDTGELFF.

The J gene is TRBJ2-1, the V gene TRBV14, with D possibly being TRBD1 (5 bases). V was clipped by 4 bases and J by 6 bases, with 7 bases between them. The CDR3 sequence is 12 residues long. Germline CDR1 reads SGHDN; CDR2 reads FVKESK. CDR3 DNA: TGTGCCAGCAGCCGAACAGGCAATGAGCAGTTCTTC. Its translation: CASSRTGNEQFF.

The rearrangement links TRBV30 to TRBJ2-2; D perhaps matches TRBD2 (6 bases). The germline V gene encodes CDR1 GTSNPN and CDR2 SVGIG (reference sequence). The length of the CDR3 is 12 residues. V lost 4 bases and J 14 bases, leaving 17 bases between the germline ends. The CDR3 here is CAWKTSTSFLFF. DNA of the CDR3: TGTGCCTGGAAAACCTCGACTAGTTTTCTGTTTTTT.

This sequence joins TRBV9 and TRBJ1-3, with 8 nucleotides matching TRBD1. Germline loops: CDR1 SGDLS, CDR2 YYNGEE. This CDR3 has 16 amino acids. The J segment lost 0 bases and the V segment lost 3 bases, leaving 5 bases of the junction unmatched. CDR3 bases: TGTGCCAGCAGCGCGCTGGGACAGGCCTCTGGAAACACCATATATTTT. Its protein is CASSALGQASGNTIYF.

The CDR3 protein is CASSRTGPYNSPLHF. DNA for the CDR3: TGTGCCAGCAGCCGAACAGGCCCCTATAATTCACCCCTCCACTTT. The rearrangement joins TRBV6-6 to TRBJ1-6, with a weak D call TRBD1 (5 bases). Deletions cut 6 bases from V and 2 bases from J, with 11 bases between. CDR3 length: 15 residues. The germline V gene has CDR1 MNHNY and CDR2 SVGAGI (reference sequence).

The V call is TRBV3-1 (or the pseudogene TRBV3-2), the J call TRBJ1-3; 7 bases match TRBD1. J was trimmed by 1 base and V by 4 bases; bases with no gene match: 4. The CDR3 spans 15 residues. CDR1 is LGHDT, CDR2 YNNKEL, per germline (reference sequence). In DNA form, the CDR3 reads TGTGCCAGCAGCCCCGACAGGGCATCTGGAAACACCATATATTTT. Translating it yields CASSPDRASGNTIYF.

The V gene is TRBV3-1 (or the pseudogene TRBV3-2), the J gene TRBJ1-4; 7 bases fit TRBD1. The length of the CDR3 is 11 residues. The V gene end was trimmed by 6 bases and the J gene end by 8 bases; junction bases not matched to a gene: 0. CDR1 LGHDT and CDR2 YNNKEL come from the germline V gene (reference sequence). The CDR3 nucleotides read TGTGCCAGCAGGGACAGGGAAAAACTGTTTTTT. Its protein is CASRDREKLFF.

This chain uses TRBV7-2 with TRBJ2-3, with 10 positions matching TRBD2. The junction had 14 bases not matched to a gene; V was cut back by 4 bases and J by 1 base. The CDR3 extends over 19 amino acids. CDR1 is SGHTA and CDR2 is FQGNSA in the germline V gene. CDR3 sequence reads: CASSSPLAGGLVGTDTQYF. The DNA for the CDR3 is TGTGCCAGCAGCTCCCCCTTAGCGGGAGGCCTTGTCGGCACAGATACGCAGTATTTT.

The chain's CDR3 is CASSTTVNTEAFF. CDR3 nucleotides: TGTGCCAGCTCAACGACAGTGAACACTGAAGCTTTCTTT. The chain recombines TRBV18 with TRBJ1-1, with TRBD1 as a possible D gene (5 bases). Germline assignment: CDR1 KGHSH and CDR2 LQKENI. V lost 5 bases and J 0 bases, leaving 7 bases between the germline ends. This CDR3 is built from 13 residues.

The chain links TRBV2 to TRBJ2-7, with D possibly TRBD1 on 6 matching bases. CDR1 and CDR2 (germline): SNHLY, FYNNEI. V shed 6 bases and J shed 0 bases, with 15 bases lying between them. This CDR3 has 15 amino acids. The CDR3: CASRRVDRFSYEQYF. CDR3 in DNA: TGTGCCAGCAGGAGGGTCGACAGGTTCTCCTACGAGCAGTACTTC.

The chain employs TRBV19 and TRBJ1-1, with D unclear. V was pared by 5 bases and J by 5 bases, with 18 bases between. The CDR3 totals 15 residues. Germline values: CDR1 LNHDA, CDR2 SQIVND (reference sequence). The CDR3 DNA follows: TGTGCCAGTAGTCCCGACGGCAGGACGGGAACTGAAGCTTTCTTT. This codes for CASSPDGRTGTEAFF.

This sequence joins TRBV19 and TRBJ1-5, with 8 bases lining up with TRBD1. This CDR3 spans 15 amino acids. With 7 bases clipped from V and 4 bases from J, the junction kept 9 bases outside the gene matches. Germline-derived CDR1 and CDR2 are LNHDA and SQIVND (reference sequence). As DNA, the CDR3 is TGTGCCAGTACCGTCGGGACAGGCCTAAATCAGCCCCAGCATTTT. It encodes CASTVGTGLNQPQHF.

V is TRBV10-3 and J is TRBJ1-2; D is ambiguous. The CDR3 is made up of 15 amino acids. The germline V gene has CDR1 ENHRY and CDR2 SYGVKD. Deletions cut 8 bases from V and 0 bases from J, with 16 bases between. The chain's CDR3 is CAIRSREGANYGYTF. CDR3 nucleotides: TGTGCCATCCGTTCTCGGGAGGGAGCTAACTATGGCTACACCTTC.